Listed below are T cell receptor beta chains from one sample, sequenced in a study of blood T cell repertoires in COVID-19. Clones were sequenced by immunoSEQ multiplex PCR, and TCRdb holds only the in-frame ones, with some missing. The table shows approximately 31,000 clones, with roughly nine tenths occurring only once. Material: peripheral blood. These receptors came from a man in his 60s with acute or convalescent COVID-19. Both conserved end residues are part of each CDR3. Fields, in order: V gene, clone size, J gene, D gene, CDR3 DNA, CDR3 protein. A D gene is named only where the DNA matches it firmly. Clone size is stated in some rows and not others, as once, few, many or a class when expanded.

V: TRBV12-3/TRBV12-4
size: -
J: TRBJ1-5
D: -
DNA: TGTGCCAGCAGCGTTGGGGGGTTTCAGCCCCAGCATTTT
CDR3: CASSVGGFQPQHF

V: TRBV7-9
size: -
J: TRBJ2-1
D: TRBD1
DNA: TGTGCCAGCAGCACTCGACAGGGGGAAAATGAGCAGTTCTTC
CDR3: CASSTRQGENEQFF

V: TRBV28
size: once
J: TRBJ1-1
D: -
DNA: TGTGCCAGCAGTTCCTCCGGGAGCACAAACACTGAAGCTTTCTTT
CDR3: CASSSSGSTNTEAFF

V: TRBV18
size: -
J: TRBJ2-7
D: -
DNA: TGTGCCAGCTCACCCCCAGGGAAACCCTACGAGCAGTACTTC
CDR3: CASSPPGKPYEQYF

V: TRBV27
size: once
J: TRBJ2-2
D: TRBD2
DNA: TGTGCCAGCAGTCCAGGGACTAGCGGATACACCGGGGAGCTGTTTTTT
CDR3: CASSPGTSGYTGELFF

V: TRBV20-1
size: -
J: TRBJ1-3
D: -
DNA: TGCAGTGCTAGTGGGGTATGGGGGCAGGATGGAAACACCATATATTTT
CDR3: CSASGVWGQDGNTIYF

V: TRBV14
size: -
J: TRBJ2-2
D: TRBD1
DNA: TGTGCCAGCAGCTCAACAGGGGGCGTCCCCGGGGAGCTGTTTTTT
CDR3: CASSSTGGVPGELFF

V: TRBV4-1
size: -
J: TRBJ2-1
D: TRBD2
DNA: TGCGCCAGCAGCCAAGATCCCGGACAGGGTCGGACTAGCGGGAGGGCCGCTGAGCAGTTCTTC
CDR3: CASSQDPGQGRTSGRAAEQFF

V: TRBV19
size: -
J: TRBJ1-5
D: -
DNA: TGTGCCAGTAGGCAGGGCCGCAATCAGCCCCAGCATTTT
CDR3: CASRQGRNQPQHF

V: TRBV10-3
size: once
J: TRBJ2-4
D: -
DNA: TGTGCCATCAGGGGGGGTGGCGGTGAAAACATTCAGTACTTC
CDR3: CAIRGGGGENIQYF

V: TRBV6-1
size: -
J: TRBJ2-2
D: -
DNA: TGTGCCAGCAGTGAAATGCTCGCGGGCGGGGAGCTGTTTTTT
CDR3: CASSEMLAGGELFF

V: TRBV19
size: -
J: TRBJ1-2
D: -
DNA: TGTGCCAGTAGGCAGGTCTATGGCTACACCTTC
CDR3: CASRQVYGYTF

V: TRBV7-2
size: -
J: TRBJ2-1
D: TRBD1
DNA: TGTGCCAGCAGCATCCGGGACAGATCTTACAATGAGCAGTTCTTC
CDR3: CASSIRDRSYNEQFF

V: TRBV19
size: -
J: TRBJ2-5
D: TRBD2
DNA: TGTGCCAGTAGTATCGGAGCGGGGTCTGATACCCAGTACTTC
CDR3: CASSIGAGSDTQYF

V: TRBV7-8
size: -
J: TRBJ2-7
D: -
DNA: TGTGCCAGCAGCTTAACGGGGTTTTACGAGCAGTACTTC
CDR3: CASSLTGFYEQYF

V: TRBV5-1
size: -
J: TRBJ2-6
D: TRBD1
DNA: TGCGCCAGCAGCCCGGACAGGGCGGGGGCCAACGTCCTGACTTTC
CDR3: CASSPDRAGANVLTF

V: TRBV4-1
size: -
J: TRBJ2-7
D: TRBD1
DNA: TGCGCCAGCAGCCAAACTACCGGGACAGGGTTCTTCTACGAGCAGTACTTC
CDR3: CASSQTTGTGFFYEQYF

V: TRBV30
size: -
J: TRBJ2-2
D: TRBD2
DNA: TGTGCCTGGAGTAGCGGGGTAGACACCGGGGAGCTGTTTTTT
CDR3: CAWSSGVDTGELFF

V: TRBV6-5
size: -
J: TRBJ1-4
D: TRBD1
DNA: TGTGCCAGCAGTCGGGACAGGGGGGCTAATGAAAAACTGTTTTTT
CDR3: CASSRDRGANEKLFF

V: TRBV5-4
size: few
J: TRBJ2-2
D: -
DNA: TGTGCCAGCAGCTTGGCAATCGGGGACACCGGGGAGCTGTTTTTT
CDR3: CASSLAIGDTGELFF

V: TRBV7-2
size: -
J: TRBJ2-7
D: -
DNA: TGTGCCAGCGCCACTGGGGGGGCCCCCTACGAGCAGTACTTC
CDR3: CASATGGAPYEQYF

V: TRBV7-3
size: -
J: TRBJ2-1
D: TRBD1
DNA: TGTGCCAGCAGCTCGACAGGGCCTCTCTCACACAATGAGCAGTTCTTC
CDR3: CASSSTGPLSHNEQFF

V: TRBV27
size: -
J: TRBJ2-6
D: -
DNA: TGTGCCAGCAGTTTGGGCAGCTCTGGGGCCAACGTCCTGACTTTC
CDR3: CASSLGSSGANVLTF

V: TRBV4-2
size: -
J: TRBJ1-1
D: TRBD1
DNA: TGTGCCAGCAGCCAAGATCCAGGGGGGTTCGACACTGAAGCTTTCTTT
CDR3: CASSQDPGGFDTEAFF

V: TRBV6-1
size: -
J: TRBJ1-2
D: -
DNA: TGTGCCAGCAGTGAACTCGCTGTAGGGAGCTATGGCTACACCTTC
CDR3: CASSELAVGSYGYTF

V: TRBV7-2
size: -
J: TRBJ1-5
D: -
DNA: TGTGCCAGCAGCTTAGGGTCTAGGCTGCCCCAGCATTTT
CDR3: CASSLGSRLPQHF

V: TRBV5-1
size: -
J: TRBJ2-7
D: -
DNA: TGCGCCAGCAGCTTGGCCAGGTCGGACGAGCAGTACTTC
CDR3: CASSLARSDEQYF

V: TRBV4-3
size: -
J: TRBJ2-1
D: TRBD2
DNA: TGCGCCAGCAGCCAAGATCTAACCCCGCGCCTTAGCGGGAGGGCCAATGAGCAGTTCTTC
CDR3: CASSQDLTPRLSGRANEQFF

V: TRBV5-1
size: -
J: TRBJ1-4
D: TRBD1
DNA: TGCGCCAGCAGCTTTGCGGGACAGGAAAAACTGTTTTTT
CDR3: CASSFAGQEKLFF

V: TRBV6-1
size: -
J: TRBJ1-2
D: TRBD1
DNA: TGTGCCAGCAGTGAAAGACCCGATATCAGGGGGCGCGGCTATGGCTACACCTTC
CDR3: CASSERPDIRGRGYGYTF

V: TRBV5-6
size: once
J: TRBJ1-2
D: TRBD1
DNA: TGTGCCAGCAGCCGGGACAGGTTCGGCTACACCTTC
CDR3: CASSRDRFGYTF

V: TRBV7-8
size: -
J: TRBJ2-2
D: -
DNA: TGTGCCAGCAGCTTAATTAGGGAGATCGGCACCGGGGAGCTGTTTTTT
CDR3: CASSLIREIGTGELFF

V: TRBV19
size: -
J: TRBJ2-5
D: TRBD2
DNA: TGTGCCAGTAGTTGGACTAGCGGGAGCAGAGAGACCCAGTACTTC
CDR3: CASSWTSGSRETQYF

V: TRBV2
size: -
J: TRBJ2-7
D: -
DNA: TGTGCCAGCAGTGCTTTCGGGAGCTCCTACGAGCAGTACTTC
CDR3: CASSAFGSSYEQYF

V: TRBV3-1/TRBV3-2
size: -
J: TRBJ1-1
D: -
DNA: TGTGCCAGCAGCCAAGCCGCACAGAACACTGAAGCTTTCTTT
CDR3: CASSQAAQNTEAFF

V: TRBV27
size: once
J: TRBJ1-2
D: -
DNA: TGTGCCAGCAGATTCGCCGGAGGTAACTATGGCTACACCTTC
CDR3: CASRFAGGNYGYTF

V: TRBV6-5
size: -
J: TRBJ1-4
D: -
DNA: TGTGCCAGCAGCCCCTCGGCAGGGAATAATGAAAAACTGTTTTTT
CDR3: CASSPSAGNNEKLFF

V: TRBV5-5
size: -
J: TRBJ2-3
D: TRBD2
DNA: TGTGCCAGCAGCTTAGGACTAGCGGCTAGCACAGATACGCAGTATTTT
CDR3: CASSLGLAASTDTQYF

V: TRBV6-5
size: -
J: TRBJ1-5
D: TRBD1
DNA: TGTGCCAGCAGCAAGTCAGGGGGCAGGGAACAGCCCCAGCATTTT
CDR3: CASSKSGGREQPQHF

V: TRBV9
size: -
J: TRBJ2-1
D: TRBD2
DNA: TGTGCCAGCAGCGTAGTTGGGGGAGGGCCTTACAATGAGCAGTTCTTC
CDR3: CASSVVGGGPYNEQFF

V: TRBV19
size: once
J: TRBJ2-2
D: TRBD1
DNA: TGTGCCAGTGCCGGGACAGGGGGCACCGGGGAGCTGTTTTTT
CDR3: CASAGTGGTGELFF

V: TRBV2
size: -
J: TRBJ2-5
D: TRBD1
DNA: TGTGCCAGCAACAGCAGGGGGCCCTTGGAGACCCAGTACTTC
CDR3: CASNSRGPLETQYF

V: TRBV18
size: -
J: TRBJ2-2
D: TRBD2
DNA: TGTGCCAGCTCACCCACTAGCGGGAGTACCGGGGAGCTGTTTTTT
CDR3: CASSPTSGSTGELFF

V: TRBV12-3/TRBV12-4
size: -
J: TRBJ1-5
D: TRBD1
DNA: TGTGCCAGCAGTGGGACAGGCAATCAGCCCCAGCATTTT
CDR3: CASSGTGNQPQHF

V: TRBV18
size: -
J: TRBJ2-5
D: -
DNA: TGTGCCAGCTCACCAGCGACAGTTTACCAAGAGACCCAGTACTTC
CDR3: CASSPATVYQETQYF

V: TRBV6-5
size: -
J: TRBJ2-1
D: TRBD1
DNA: TGTGCCAGCACCCCGGACAGGGCGATTAACAATGAGCAGTTCTTC
CDR3: CASTPDRAINNEQFF